Described below is a single TCR beta chain sequence and its context. Its antigen is currently unknown. The source of the sample is a study of cytomegalovirus exposure and HLA in healthy donors. Whole-study findings and limits: In vitro checks showed that a few CMV-associated chains really do target CMV antigens. The authors enumerated 150 to 200 TCR beta chains as linked to cytomegalovirus. According to a subsequent analysis, TCR clusters identified in the first cohort showed a tendency to co-occur across the 120 or so validation repertoires.

The validation cohort, a group of roughly 120 subjects, included the donors and was separate from the roughly 720-subject first cohort. V was cut by 10 bases and J by 1 base, with 17 bases left in between. The CDR3 runs to 15 residues. Germline lookup yields CDR1 ENHRY and CDR2 SYGVKD. Profiling relied on immunoSEQ multiplex PCR, and the TCRdb table lists in-frame clones only, not all of them. The sample holds hundreds of thousands of clones, roughly 84% seen once. The origin of this receptor is a woman under 40 in good health and CMV-seropositive. Sequenced: PBMCs. The V gene is TRBV10-3, the J gene TRBJ1-3; a weak D match, TRBD1 (5 bases). The CDR3 sequence: CASQDGAGSGNTIYF. The CDR3 DNA reads as TGTGCCAGCCAAGATGGGGCGGGTTCTGGAAACACCATATATTTT.